The rows below give T cell receptor beta chains drawn from one sample of a study of tumor-infiltrating lymphocytes in primary liver carcinoma. TCRdb redid the calling of the multiplex PCR reads with MiXCR, one entry per CDR3 protein. The top ten hold 15% to 20% of the sample, which has some 180,000 distinct CDR3 sequences, over 80% seen once. Sequencing input: tumor tissue from primary liver carcinoma. These receptors all come from a man in his forties or fifties with primary liver carcinoma and hepatitis B virus infection. The CDR3 runs from the conserved cysteine through the conserved F or W. A D gene is named only where the DNA matches it firmly. Only part of the rows carry a size: once, few, many, or a class if the clone is expanded.

clone_size d_call j_call v_call cdr3_aa cdr3_nt
- - TRBJ2-7 TRBV29-1 CSVPDRLDRVEQYF TGCAGTGTCCCAGACAGGTTGGATCGGGTTGAGCAGTACTTC
- - TRBJ1-6 TRBV25-1 CTSSEFFSSPLHF TGTACCAGCAGTGAATTCTTTAGTTCGCCCCTCCACTTT
- TRBD1 TRBJ1-4 TRBV28 CASSFGDRFAINEKLLF TGTGCCAGCAGTTTTGGGGACAGATTTGCAATTAATGAAAAACTGCTTTTT
many - TRBJ1-2 TRBV4-2 CASSPLEGNYGYTF TGTGCCAGCAGCCCCTTAGAAGGGAACTATGGCTACACCTTC
- TRBD1 TRBJ1-1 TRBV6-2/TRBV6-3 CASSSQGAGMTETFF TGTGCCAGCAGTTCGCAGGGGGCAGGCATGACTGAAACTTTCTTT
once TRBD1 TRBJ2-5 TRBV29-1 CSARRGQGETQYF TGCAGCGCTCGACGAGGACAGGGAGAGACCCAGTACTTC
once - TRBJ1-5 TRBV29-1 CCDAQGGQPQHF TGCTGCGATGCTCAGGGAGGGCAGCCCCAGCATTTT
- - TRBJ2-7 TRBV29-1 CSVEGEGREQYF TGCAGCGTTGAGGGGGAAGGGCGCGAGCAGTACTTC
- - TRBJ2-7 TRBV29-1 CSAMTSGTGTPYRQYF TGCAGCGCCATGACATCTGGGACCGGCACTCCATACAGGCAGTACTTC
many TRBD2 TRBJ2-2 TRBV24-1 CATSSQREPTGELFF TGTGCCACCAGTTCTCAGCGGGAGCCCACCGGGGAGCTGTTTTTT
- TRBD2 TRBJ2-7 TRBV5-1 CASSLGSTSGIYEQYF TGCGCCAGCAGCCTGGGGTCAACTAGCGGAATCTACGAGCAGTACTTC
- - TRBJ2-2 TRBV6-5 CTNSYMADTGELFF TGTACCAACAGTTACATGGCGGACACCGGGGAGCTGTTTTTT
- - TRBJ1-5 TRBV12-3/TRBV12-4 CVSMRGTAINQVQHF TGTGTCAGCATGCGGGGCACCGCAATAAATCAGGTCCAGCATTTT
once - TRBJ1-3 TRBV4-2 CASSQDGLTENTIYF TGTGCCAGTAGCCAAGATGGGCTAACTGAAAACACCATATATTTT
- - TRBJ1-1 TRBV28 CASIIGQLRNTEVFF TGTGCCAGCATCATTGGACAGCTTCGGAACACTGAAGTTTTCTTT
many - TRBJ2-7 TRBV5-1 CASGPMGPHEQYF TGCGCCAGCGGCCCAATGGGTCCCCACGAGCAGTACTTC
- TRBD1 TRBJ2-7 TRBV29-1 CSVVLTTGGIYEQYF TGCAGCGTCGTACTTACGACAGGGGGTATCTACGAGCAGTACTTC
once - TRBJ1-5 TRBV5-8 CASSLAGLQPQHF TGTGCCAGCAGCCTGGCAGGGCTCCAGCCCCAGCATTTT
many - TRBJ2-1 TRBV28 CASSLGPFNEQFF TGTGCCAGCAGTTTGGGCCCCTTCAATGAGCAGTTCTTC
- - TRBJ2-3 TRBV7-2 CASSSRRDTDTQYF TGTGCCAGCAGCTCCAGACGGGACACAGATACGCAGTATTTT
- - TRBJ2-3 TRBV6-5 CASRTGGDKVYHTQYF TGTGCCAGCAGAACGGGTGGGGATAAGGTCTATCATACGCAGTATTTT
- - TRBJ2-1 TRBV18 CASSLAEGLAFNEQFF TGTGCCAGCTCACTAGCCGAGGGACTTGCTTTCAATGAGCAATTCTTC
- - TRBJ1-4 TRBV6-5 CASSPFLGDSGKLFF TGTGCCAGCAGTCCATTCTTGGGGGATTCTGGAAAACTATTTTTT
- - TRBJ1-2 TRBV6-2/TRBV6-3 CVSSQTLQGTFGYTF TGTGTCAGCAGCCAGACCCTCCAAGGAACCTTTGGCTACACCTTC
- - TRBJ1-4 TRBV11-2 CVSSATRGFGNETLFF TGTGTCAGCAGCGCCACGAGAGGGTTTGGTAATGAAACACTGTTTTTT
- - TRBJ2-3 TRBV6-6 CASRPKGTSSLTDTQYF TGTGCCAGCAGACCGAAGGGTACTAGCAGTCTCACAGATACGCAGTATTTT
once TRBD2 TRBJ2-3 TRBV5-1 CASSPPRTSDRTDTQYF TGCGCCAGCAGCCCTCCGAGGACTAGCGACCGCACGGATACGCAGTATTTT
- - TRBJ2-7 TRBV13 CVSSLGSSYEQYF TGTGTCAGCAGCTTAGGATCATCCTACGAGCAGTACTTC
- - TRBJ2-7 TRBV6-2/TRBV6-3 CNSSTPGSGYEQYF TGTAACAGCAGTACGCCAGGGTCAGGGTACGAGCAGTACTTC
- - TRBJ1-6 TRBV11-1 CASSRTVVPPLHF TGTGCCAGCAGCCGGACAGTGGTTCCACCACTCCACTTT
- - TRBJ2-7 TRBV6-6 CASTPGISYEQYF TGTGCCAGCACCCCAGGAATCTCCTACGAGCAATACTTC
- - TRBJ2-7 TRBV6-1 CVSSETLTSLYEQYF TGTGTCAGCAGTGAGACACTAACATCCCTCTATGAGCAGTACTTC
- TRBD1 TRBJ1-6 TRBV4-3 CVSNHLTGQGGSPLHF TGTGTCAGCAACCATCTAACTGGACAGGGTGGGTCACCTCTCCACTTT
- TRBD2 TRBJ2-4 TRBV11-2 CASSSQGLVGVAKNIQYF TGTGCCAGCAGCTCACAGGGACTAGTGGGAGTAGCCAAAAACATTCAGTACTTC
- - TRBJ2-3 TRBV11-3 CASSPWGGGTDTQYF TGTGCAAGCAGCCCTTGGGGAGGTGGCACAGATACACAGTATTTT
- - TRBJ2-5 TRBV29-1 CSFRIASFQETEYF TGCAGCTTTAGGATAGCATCGTTTCAAGAGACCGAGTATTTC
- TRBD1 TRBJ2-1 TRBV5-5 CASSGQVSSYHEQFF TGTGCGAGCAGCGGACAGGTGAGCTCCTACCATGAGCAGTTCTTC
- TRBD2 TRBJ2-5 TRBV28 CASSPLAGWMYQETQYF TGTGCGAGCAGTCCGTTAGCGGGATGGATGTATCAAGAGACCCAGTACTTC
- TRBD2 TRBJ2-1 TRBV4-3 CTSSQDHASSGSAQFF TGCACCAGCAGCCAAGACCACGCTTCTAGCGGGAGTGCTCAGTTCTTC
- TRBD1 TRBJ2-1 TRBV12-3/TRBV12-4 CARMGSGQSYNEQFF TGTGCAAGAATGGGGTCGGGACAGTCATACAATGAGCAGTTCTTC
few TRBD2 TRBJ2-1 TRBV28 CASSPSAGSSYNEQFF TGTGCCAGCAGTCCTTCAGCGGGGAGCTCCTACAATGAGCAGTTCTTC
- - TRBJ1-1 TRBV6-2/TRBV6-3 CASSYSTGLTETFF TGTGCCAGCAGTTATTCCACGGGGCTCACTGAAACTTTCTTT
- - TRBJ1-2 TRBV29-1 CSVAPRLQRAFGYTF TGTAGCGTAGCCCCCCGCCTACAGAGGGCTTTTGGCTACACCTTC
- TRBD2 TRBJ2-7 TRBV6-2/TRBV6-3 CASRLAGGTYELYF TGTGCCAGCAGATTAGCGGGAGGGACTTACGAGCTGTACTTC
- TRBD2 TRBJ2-7 TRBV5-1 CASSLELADAYEQYF TGCGCCAGTAGCTTGGAGCTAGCGGATGCCTACGAGCAATACTTC
- TRBD2 TRBJ2-7 TRBV7-9 CSSGDGSYEQYF TGTTCCAGCGGGGACGGGTCCTACGAGCAGTACTTC
- TRBD2 TRBJ2-1 TRBV6-6 CANSEASGGLAGIYSEQFF TGTGCCAACAGTGAAGCCTCAGGGGGGCTAGCGGGAATCTACAGTGAGCAGTTCTTT
- - TRBJ1-2 TRBV6-6 CTSKQYTGSYTF TGTACCAGCAAACAATACACAGGGAGCTACACCTTC
- - TRBJ1-2 TRBV6-5 CASRRDGYGYTF TGTGCCAGCAGACGGGACGGCTATGGCTACACCTTC
- TRBD2 TRBJ2-7 TRBV7-8 CASSLKGGTAVTLEQYF TGTGCCAGCAGCCTGAAGGGAGGGACTGCAGTTACCCTCGAGCAGTATTTC
- - TRBJ1-5 TRBV29-1 CSVVRQINQPQRF TGCAGCGTTGTCCGACAAATCAATCAGCCCCAGCGTTTT
- - TRBJ1-2 TRBV6-6 CASRKPDRCYGYTF TGTGCCAGCAGAAAACCGGACAGATGCTATGGCTACACCTTC
- - TRBJ2-5 TRBV29-1 CSVEDHPGRVEAQYF TGCAGCGTTGAAGATCATCCGGGAAGGGTAGAGGCCCAGTACTTC
- - TRBJ2-2 TRBV6-1 CATGWDTKSTGELLF TGTGCCACAGGGTGGGACACTAAGAGCACCGGGGAGCTGTTATTT
- - TRBJ1-1 TRBV4-3 CASSQRWGSLITEALF TGCGCCAGCAGCCAAAGGTGGGGGTCGCTGATCACTGAAGCTTTGTTT